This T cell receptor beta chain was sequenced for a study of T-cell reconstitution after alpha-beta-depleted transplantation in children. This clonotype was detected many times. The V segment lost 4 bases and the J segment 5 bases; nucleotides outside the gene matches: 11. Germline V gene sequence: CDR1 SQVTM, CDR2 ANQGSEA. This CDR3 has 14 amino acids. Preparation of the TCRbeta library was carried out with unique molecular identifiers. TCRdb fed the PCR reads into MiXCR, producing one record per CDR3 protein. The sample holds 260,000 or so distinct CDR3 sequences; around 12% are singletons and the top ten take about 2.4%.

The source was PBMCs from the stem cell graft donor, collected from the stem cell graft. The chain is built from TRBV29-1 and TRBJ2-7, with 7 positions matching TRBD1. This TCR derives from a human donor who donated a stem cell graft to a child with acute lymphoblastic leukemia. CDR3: CSVANQQGSHEQYF. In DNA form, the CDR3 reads TGCAGCGTTGCGAATCAACAGGGGAGCCACGAGCAGTACTTC.